This record looks at one T cell receptor (beta chain) sequence and its context. There is no known antigen for this receptor. Per-nucleotide qualities are absent, and no much larger clonotype sits a single base away. Looking up the germline V gene (reference sequence) yields CDR1 SEHNR and CDR2 FQNEAQ. The germline V and J ends show losses of 8 bases and 8 bases respectively, and no gene match explains 0 bases of the junction. The CDR3 has 10 amino acids, counting the end cysteine and phenylalanine. The entry retains the CDR3 DNA only, 30 bases that are in frame from base 1. TCRbeta CDR3 regions were amplified from genomic DNA by means of the immunoSEQ Assay, a bias-controlled multiplex PCR. In the source study's methods: The number of nucleated cells in each sample was estimated from the amplification of reference gene primers within the assay. To quantify the absolute abundance of each unique TCRbeta CDR3 rearrangement, sequence reads were collapsed and filtered. For each sample, productive Simpson clonality was calculated by taking the square root of Simpson's diversity index across productive rearrangements. TCRdb limited this immuneACCESS table to in-frame rearrangements with V and J called. A share of clones is missing; checked studies link under half to unresolved V genes, and the rest is unexplained. The D gene and trimming were derived from the DNA, and the V and J assignments and clone size from that table. The sample yields 120,000 or so clones; 75% to 80% were counted once. Together, the top ten hold around 15% of the sample.

Collaborating institutions collected whole blood in K2EDTA tubes following their own protocols. For TCRbeta analysis, collaborator samples were shipped as frozen whole blood, as isolated PBMCs, or as DNA extracted from either sample type. The data originate from a study of blood T cell repertoires in COVID-19 (dated by TCRdb to 2020 to 2022). Regarding the complete study: Samples covering the acute and convalescent phases of COVID-19 were provided by collaborators in the United States, Italy and Spain. The prospective study material was composed of cDNA or gDNA derived from T cells, B-cell-depleted T cells, or PBMCs. Deeply sampled blood TCRbeta repertoires from subjects exposed to, actively infected with, or recovered from COVID-19 were included in the dataset. The repertoires were released in a freely available public database meant as a resource for research on the immune response to SARS-CoV-2. The samples were drawn from the first 160 participants of the ongoing ImmuneRACE study and from 1,200 or so subjects provided by 6 global collaborators. Nearly every sample came with metadata listing a de-identified subject ID, COVID-19 status, age in years and sex. Where HLA class I and class II types were available, the types were taken from metadata supplied by the sample provider, not from assay-based typing. Overall results and qualifications from the work: Clinical and demographic metadata were provided uncurated, with the amount varying by source and participant.

Sequenced: peripheral blood. This clonotype originated in an elderly woman with active or convalescent COVID-19. The chain couples TRBV7-9 to TRBJ2-1, and TRBD1 aligns with 7 junction nucleotides. This receptor has the CDR3 CASDRDEQFF. The DNA sequence follows: TGTGCCAGCGACAGGGATGAGCAGTTCTTC.